What follows is one T cell receptor (beta chain) and its context. What it recognizes is unknown. These data belong to a study of T cell responses to AZD1222 COVID-19 vaccine. Findings and limits, study-wide: The CD4 TCRs associated with vaccination extended across spike and predominated at 160-218 and 743-854.

Looked up from germline, CDR1 is SGHTA and CDR2 is FQGNSA. CDR3 size: 13 residues. Trimming cost V 2 bases and J 8 bases, with 10 bases left between them. Only in-frame clones appear in the TCRdb table, and some are missing; sequencing was by immunoSEQ multiplex PCR. The table has around 79,000 clones, about 90% seen once; the top ten hold around 1.5%. The rearrangement joins TRBV7-2 to TRBJ2-1, with D possibly matching TRBD1 (6 bases). The material was peripheral blood, obtained on day 0 of AZD1222 vaccination. The TCR sequence derives from an adult in good health. This CDR3 is CASSLQGWDEQFF. CDR3 coding DNA: TGTGCCAGCAGCTTACAGGGGTGGGATGAGCAGTTCTTC.